The 28 T cell receptor beta chains presented below share a single source sample, sequenced in a study of OX40 agonist ivuxolimab in advanced cancers. Profiled with immunoSEQ multiplex PCR; TCRdb holds only in-frame clones, not every one. Here the sample spans some 6,000 clones, approximately 82% being singletons. The material was CD4+ or CD8+ T cells sorted from blood, obtained in a trial of the OX40 agonist ivuxolimab. Receptor source: an adult with an advanced solid tumor such as melanoma, head and neck, liver or kidney cancer.

The chain combines TRBV6-4 with TRBJ2-7; 8 bases match TRBD1. The CDR3 covers 13 residues. The trim removed 2 bases at V and 6 bases at J, leaving 3 bases unmatched. Looked up from germline, CDR1 is MRHNA and CDR2 is SNTAGT. The CDR3 protein is CASSDQGQVEQYF. CDR3 sequence (DNA): TGTGCCAGCAGTGACCAGGGACAGGTCGAGCAGTACTTC.

This chain uses TRBV19 with TRBJ2-3; possibly TRBD1 for D (5 bases). Germline V gives CDR1 LNHDA, CDR2 SQIVND (reference sequence). The V gene lost 9 bases and the J gene lost 8 bases, with 21 bases spanning the gap. This CDR3 region has 14 residues. CDR3 in amino acids: CASKMEIGQGTQYF. The CDR3 DNA reads as TGTGCCAGCAAGATGGAGATAGGCCAGGGTACGCAGTATTTT.

This chain links TRBV6-5 with TRBJ2-5; D is possibly TRBD1 or TRBD2 (5 bases each). The CDR3 has 11 residues. The ends were cut back, 2 bases at V and 9 bases at J, with 7 bases in the middle. Germline CDR1 is MNHEY and CDR2 is SVGAGI. Here the CDR3 DNA reads TGTGCCAGCAGTTACGGGGGTGCCCAGTACTTC. It encodes CASSYGGAQYF.

V usage is TRBV9 and J usage is TRBJ2-7, with D perhaps TRBD2 (5 bases). Trimming stripped 4 bases from V and 0 bases from J, with 14 bases between. Per germline, CDR1 SGDLS and CDR2 YYNGEE. This CDR3 has 15 amino acids. The CDR3 here is CASSPGLGSSYEQYF. CDR3 in DNA: TGTGCCAGCAGCCCAGGACTGGGCAGCTCCTACGAGCAGTACTTC.

This clone has only a few counts. The V call is TRBV27, the J call TRBJ1-6, with D tentatively TRBD1 (5 bases). The CDR3 runs to 14 residues. Trimming took off 2 bases at V and 9 bases at J, with 11 bases between the two ends. CDR1 and CDR2 (germline): MNHEY, SMNVEV (reference sequence). The CDR3 here is CASSLTGVGSPLHF. The CDR3 nucleotides read TGTGCCAGCAGTTTAACGGGGGTAGGTTCACCCCTCCACTTT.

J is TRBJ2-3 and V is TRBV9; D not resolved. V shed 3 bases and J shed 4 bases, with 9 bases lying between them. This CDR3 contains 13 residues. In germline, CDR1 is SGDLS, CDR2 YYNGEE. The CDR3 region has the DNA TGTGCCAGCAGCGCCGGCGACTCAGATACGCAGTATTTT. Amino acid sequence: CASSAGDSDTQYF.

The CDR3 DNA reads TGCGCCAGCAGCCAACTGATTGGTTCAATGAACACCCAGTACTTC. Protein: CASSQLIGSMNTQYF. This rearrangement joins TRBV4-1 to TRBJ2-5; D remains unclear. The V gene lost 2 bases and the J gene lost 8 bases, with 18 bases spanning the gap. Per germline, CDR1 MGHRA and CDR2 YSYEKL. The CDR3 loop spans 15 amino acids.

The V gene is TRBV13, the J gene TRBJ1-4; no clear D. The ends were cut back, 4 bases at V and 2 bases at J, with 8 bases in the middle. Germline V gene sequence: CDR1 PRHDT, CDR2 FYEKMQ (reference sequence). This CDR3 is built from 14 residues. The DNA for the CDR3 is TGTGCCAGCAGCTACCAAGCGACTAATGAAAAACTGTTTTTT. Translating it yields CASSYQATNEKLFF.

J is TRBJ2-3 and V is TRBV7-2, with 8 bases that match TRBD1. CDR3 length: 14 residues. The J segment lost 5 bases and the V segment lost 5 bases, leaving 6 bases of the junction unmatched. Per the germline V gene, CDR1 is SGHTA and CDR2 is FQGNSA. CDR3: CASSITGGVDTQYF. CDR3 nucleotides: TGTGCCAGCAGCATCACAGGGGGTGTAGATACGCAGTATTTT.

The chain links TRBV5-8 to TRBJ2-5, with D perhaps assigned TRBD1 or TRBD2 (6 bases each). There are 14 residues in the CDR3. The germline gives CDR1 SGHTS, CDR2 YDEGEE. Deletions cut 4 bases from V and 6 bases from J, with 16 bases between. This CDR3 is CASSPSGGLKTQYF. CDR3 nucleotide sequence: TGTGCCAGCAGCCCGAGTGGGGGGCTGAAGACCCAGTACTTC.

The chain links TRBV7-9 to TRBJ1-2; no reliable D call. Germline V lookup: CDR1 SEHNR, CDR2 FQNEAQ (reference sequence). Trimming pared 0 bases from V and 6 bases from J, leaving 8 bases between. The CDR3 has 13 amino acids. The CDR3 is CASSLARSDGYTF. The CDR3 DNA sequence: TGTGCCAGCAGCTTAGCTCGGTCGGATGGCTACACCTTC.

In this sample, this clone turned up once. V gene TRBV5-5 combines with J gene TRBJ2-5, with D perhaps matching TRBD2 (5 bases). V lost 0 bases and J 5 bases, leaving 11 bases between the germline ends. Germline V gene sequence: CDR1 SGHKS, CDR2 YYEKEE (reference sequence). This CDR3 comprises 14 residues. This CDR3 is CASSLGRAAETQYF. The CDR3 nucleotides read TGTGCCAGCAGCTTGGGACGAGCGGCGGAGACCCAGTACTTC.

Only a few counts were recorded for this clone. CDR3 nucleotides: TGTGCCAGCAGCTTAGGATACAATGAGCAGTTCTTC. Protein sequence: CASSLGYNEQFF. The J gene is TRBJ2-1, the V gene TRBV7-9; D unclear. The V end lost 1 base, the J end lost 4 bases, and 2 bases lay between the germline ends. The CDR3 consists of 12 residues. CDR1 SEHNR and CDR2 FQNEAQ come from the germline V gene (reference sequence). Filled out from reference TRBV7-9 and TRBJ2-1, the complete variable domain reads DTGVSQNPRHKITKRGQNVTFRCDPISEHNRLYWYRQTLGQGPEFLTYFQNEAQLEKSRLLSDRFSAERPKGSFSTLEIQRTEQGDSAMYLCASSLGYNEQFFGPGTRLTVL.

V usage is TRBV25-1 and J usage is TRBJ1-2; D uncertain. This CDR3 region has 13 residues. Germline-derived CDR1 and CDR2 are MGHDK and SYGVNS. Deletions cut 8 bases from V and 6 bases from J, with 16 bases between. Here the CDR3 DNA reads TGTGCCAGCGGGCTGGGCGGATCTGATGGCTACACCTTC. This codes for CASGLGGSDGYTF.

The J gene is TRBJ1-1, the V gene TRBV6-6, with D unclear. CDR3 size: 15 residues. V shed 2 bases and J shed 2 bases, with 12 bases lying between them. Germline assignment: CDR1 MNHNY and CDR2 SVGAGI (reference sequence). This CDR3 is CASSYPTELNTEAFF. As DNA, the CDR3 is TGTGCCAGCAGTTACCCGACGGAGCTTAACACTGAAGCTTTCTTT.

V gene TRBV19 combines with J gene TRBJ2-7; 7 positions agree with TRBD1. The CDR3 consists of 16 residues. Germline V gives CDR1 LNHDA, CDR2 SQIVND (reference sequence). V lost 4 bases, J lost 7 bases, and 16 bases stayed unmatched. The CDR3 DNA sequence: TGTGCCAGTAGTAACGTACAGGGGCTGAGCTACTTAGAGCAGTACTTC. Its protein product is CASSNVQGLSYLEQYF. The full variable domain, rest sourced from reference TRBV19 and TRBJ2-7, is DGGITQSPKYLFRKEGQNVTLSCEQNLNHDAMYWYRQDPGQGLRLIYYSQIVNDFQKGDIAEGYSVSREKKESFPLTVTSAQKNPTAFYLCASSNVQGLSYLEQYFGPGTRLTVT.

This clone was observed a few times. The rearrangement links TRBV5-4 to TRBJ2-1; D not certain. V was pared by 2 bases and J by 0 bases, with 9 bases between. Germline V gene lookup returns CDR1 SGHNT and CDR2 YYREEE (reference sequence). The CDR3 is 15 residues long. The CDR3 spells CASSFWSSSYNEQFF. DNA of the CDR3: TGTGCCAGCAGCTTCTGGAGCAGCTCCTACAATGAGCAGTTCTTC. Together with reference TRBV5-4 and TRBJ2-1, the CDR3 gives the full variable domain: ETGVTQSPTHLIKTRGQQVTLRCSSQSGHNTVSWYQQALGQGPQFIFQYYREEENGRGNFPPRFSGLQFPNYSSELNVNALELDDSALYLCASSFWSSSYNEQFFGPGTRLTVL.

This chain connects TRBV19 to TRBJ1-2; D call uncertain. From germline, CDR1 is LNHDA and CDR2 SQIVND (reference sequence). With 7 bases removed from V and 4 bases from J, the gap between germline ends came to 10 bases. The CDR3 sequence is 12 residues long. The CDR3 DNA reads as TGTGCCAGTATCCAGGCAGGCTATGGCTACACCTTC. Translating it yields CASIQAGYGYTF.

This clone was found once. The chain carries TRBV27 and TRBJ2-2; D is tentatively TRBD1 or TRBD2 (6 bases each). The germline V and J ends were trimmed by 3 bases and 4 bases, with 15 bases remaining between them. CDR1 and CDR2 from the germline V gene are MNHEY and SMNVEV (reference sequence). This CDR3 spans 16 amino acids. CDR3 nucleotide sequence: TGTGCCAGCAGTTTGGCTGGGGGGCGCGTCACCGGGGAGCTGTTTTTT. It yields the protein CASSLAGGRVTGELFF.

This clone was detected only a few times. This chain links TRBV7-9 with TRBJ2-7; 8 bases map to TRBD1. Germline trimming cut 2 bases from V and 0 bases from J; bases unmatched to any gene: 9. The CDR3 totals 17 residues. CDR1 and CDR2 (germline): SEHNR, FQNEAQ (reference sequence). The DNA of the CDR3 is TGTGCCAGCAGCTTATTCCCAGGGGGCTCGAGCTCCTACGAGCAGTACTTC. Translating it yields CASSLFPGGSSSYEQYF.

The rearrangement links TRBV7-6 to TRBJ2-1; TRBD2 agrees at 11 bases. With V trimmed by 3 bases and J by 9 bases, 10 bases remained unmatched. This CDR3 has 16 residues. The germline V gene encodes CDR1 SGHVS and CDR2 FNYEAQ. CDR3 residues: CASSFSGGAGQSEQFF. DNA of the CDR3: TGTGCCAGCAGCTTTAGCGGGGGGGCCGGTCAAAGTGAGCAGTTCTTC. The variable domain in full, completed from reference TRBV7-6 and TRBJ2-1, reads GAGVSQSPRYKVTKRGQDVALRCDPISGHVSLYWYRQALGQGPEFLTYFNYEAQQDKSGLPNDRFSAERPEGSISTLTIQRTEQRDSAMYRCASSFSGGAGQSEQFFGPGTRLTVL.

The chain is built from TRBV6-5 and TRBJ1-1, with D possibly matching TRBD1 (6 bases). Germline V gene data show CDR1 as MNHEY and CDR2 as SVGAGI. The V gene lost 2 bases and the J gene lost 8 bases, with 9 bases spanning the gap. This CDR3 contains 12 residues. The CDR3 loop is CASSYGGAEAFF. The CDR3 nucleotides read TGTGCCAGCAGTTACGGGGGGGCGGAAGCTTTCTTT.

The chain combines TRBV4-2 with TRBJ2-1, with D possibly matching TRBD1 (6 bases). V gave up 2 bases and J gave up 6 bases, with 11 bases separating them. The germline gives CDR1 LGHNA, CDR2 YNFKEQ. The CDR3 consists of 14 residues. Here the CDR3 reads CASSQTGQLNEQFF. DNA for the CDR3: TGTGCCAGCAGCCAAACAGGACAGCTCAATGAGCAGTTCTTC.

V usage is TRBV19 and J usage is TRBJ1-5; TRBD1 might be the D (5 bases). The CDR3 has 16 residues. V was shortened by 6 bases and J by 0 bases, with 15 bases between the two germline ends. In germline, CDR1 is LNHDA, CDR2 SQIVND (reference sequence). As DNA, the CDR3 is TGTGCCAGTAGCCACCCTCCACAGGATAGCAATCAGCCCCAGCATTTT. Amino acid sequence: CASSHPPQDSNQPQHF. The full variable domain, completed using reference TRBV19 and TRBJ1-5, is DGGITQSPKYLFRKEGQNVTLSCEQNLNHDAMYWYRQDPGQGLRLIYYSQIVNDFQKGDIAEGYSVSREKKESFPLTVTSAQKNPTAFYLCASSHPPQDSNQPQHFGDGTRLSIL.

This clone was observed a handful of times. V gene TRBV9 combines with J gene TRBJ2-3; D ambiguous. Trimming pared 0 bases from V and 2 bases from J, leaving 10 bases between. The CDR3 is 15 amino acids. CDR1 is SGDLS and CDR2 is YYNGEE in the germline V gene. The CDR3 region is CASSVVGAVTDTQYF. The CDR3 nucleotides are TGTGCCAGCAGCGTAGTTGGTGCCGTCACAGATACGCAGTATTTT.

V usage is TRBV7-9 and J usage is TRBJ2-2, with D unresolved. The CDR3 loop spans 17 amino acids. Trimming left V 3 bases short and J 1 base short, with 15 bases between. Looked up from germline, CDR1 is SEHNR and CDR2 is FQNEAQ (reference sequence). The CDR3 coding sequence is TGTGCCAGCAGCTTCCTCGGACCGAGCCGGAACACCGGGGAGCTGTTTTTT. Translating it yields CASSFLGPSRNTGELFF.

This chain links TRBV7-9 with TRBJ2-3; weak D call: TRBD2 (6 bases). The CDR3 runs to 15 residues. From germline, CDR1 is SEHNR and CDR2 FQNEAQ (reference sequence). Trimming took off 8 bases at V and 2 bases at J, with 17 bases between the two ends. The CDR3 sequence is CASGSMRGFTDTQYF. In DNA, the CDR3 is TGTGCCAGCGGGTCTATGCGGGGTTTCACAGATACGCAGTATTTT.

The chain is built from TRBV10-1 and TRBJ1-1, with D maybe TRBD1 (5 bases). The CDR3 runs 14 residues. Germline lookup yields CDR1 WNHNN and CDR2 SYGVQD (reference sequence). V was shortened by 3 bases and J by 8 bases, with 16 bases between the two germline ends. CDR3 sequence: CASSERDSQEEAFF. CDR3 coding DNA: TGCGCCAGCAGTGAAAGGGACTCTCAGGAAGAAGCTTTCTTT.